These 32 T cell receptor beta chains were sequenced from one sample in a study of blood T cell repertoires in COVID-19. Data came from immunoSEQ multiplex PCR; TCRdb stores just in-frame clones and leaves some out. The sample lists approximately 82,000 clones, more than 70% occurring once. The sample comprised peripheral blood. These receptors originate from a woman aged 60-70 years with acute or convalescent COVID-19.

The chain is built from TRBV5-1 and TRBJ2-1; 14 nucleotides match TRBD2. This CDR3 has 18 residues. CDR1 and CDR2 (germline): SGHRS, YFSETQ. After removal of 3 bases from V and 6 bases from J, the junction contained 11 bases not matched to a gene. The CDR3 DNA follows: TGCGCCAGCAGCTCGACTAGCGGGAGGGCCAGGTCAGTCAATGAGCAGTTCTTC. Amino acids: CASSSTSGRARSVNEQFF.

J is TRBJ1-1 and V is TRBV5-1, with 8 positions matching TRBD1. The CDR3 totals 14 residues. Germline V gene data show CDR1 as SGHRS and CDR2 as YFSETQ. The V segment lost 2 bases and the J segment 6 bases; nucleotides outside the gene matches: 6. CDR3 sequence reads: CASSFDRGSAEAFF. The CDR3, as DNA: TGCGCCAGCAGCTTCGACAGGGGTTCGGCTGAAGCTTTCTTT.

V usage is TRBV6-2 or TRBV6-3 and J usage is TRBJ1-6, with TRBD1 matching over 9 bases. Germline V gene data show CDR1 as MNHEY and CDR2 as SVGEGT. The CDR3 consists of 17 residues. Trimming cost V 1 base and J 8 bases; bases outside gene matches: 9. In DNA, the CDR3 is TGTGCCAGCAGTTACTACCAACAGGGGGCCGCAGATTCACCCCTCCACTTT. Encoded protein: CASSYYQQGAADSPLHF.

The rearrangement joins TRBV11-3 to TRBJ2-7, with a tentative D call TRBD1 (5 bases). The CDR3 contains 13 residues. V lost 4 bases to trimming and J lost 2 bases, with 9 bases between them. Germline V CDR1 and CDR2: SGHNT, YENEEA. For the CDR3, the DNA is TGTGCCAGCAGCTCTAAGGGGACCTACGAGCAGTACTTC. Translation gives CASSSKGTYEQYF.

The chain employs TRBV2 and TRBJ2-2; 11 nucleotides match TRBD2. Germline CDR1 SNHLY, CDR2 FYNNEI. Germline trimming cut 4 bases from V and 7 bases from J; bases unmatched to any gene: 5. The length of the CDR3 is 15 residues. The CDR3, as DNA: TGTGCCAGCAGTGTTAGCGGGGGGGGCAACGGGGAGCTGTTTTTT. Amino acid sequence: CASSVSGGGNGELFF.

The gene calls are TRBV11-2 and TRBJ1-1; D is possibly TRBD1 (5 bases). Trimming pared 2 bases from V and 1 base from J, leaving 8 bases between. Germline V gene data show CDR1 as SGHAT and CDR2 as FQNNGV. The CDR3 consists of 14 residues. Here the CDR3 reads CASSLSRGNTEAFF. The CDR3 DNA reads TGTGCCAGCAGCTTATCAAGGGGGAACACTGAAGCTTTCTTT.

The chain joins TRBV25-1 to TRBJ1-6; 10 bases line up with TRBD1. Germline values: CDR1 MGHDK, CDR2 SYGVNS. CDR3 size: 13 residues. Trimming cost V 7 bases and J 10 bases; bases outside gene matches: 4. The CDR3 nucleotides read TGTGCCAGCACCGGACAGGGGGACTCACCCCTCCACTTT. Translated: CASTGQGDSPLHF.

The chain links TRBV7-2 to TRBJ2-3, with TRBD1 matching over 11 bases. J was trimmed by 7 bases and V by 2 bases; bases with no gene match: 5. This CDR3 comprises 15 residues. CDR1 is SGHTA and CDR2 is FQGNSA in the germline V gene. The CDR3 DNA is TGTGCCAGCAGCTTAAGGGACAGGGGGGCCTATACGCAGTATTTT. Protein product: CASSLRDRGAYTQYF.

This rearrangement joins TRBV5-1 to TRBJ2-7; D not certain. Germline V gene data show CDR1 as SGHRS and CDR2 as YFSETQ. The CDR3 is made up of 14 amino acids. With 0 bases removed from V and 0 bases from J, the gap between germline ends came to 7 bases. The CDR3 region is CASSLGLNSYEQYF. CDR3 DNA: TGCGCCAGCAGCTTGGGGCTGAACTCCTACGAGCAGTACTTC.

V is TRBV6-2 or TRBV6-3 and J is TRBJ2-7; D call uncertain. Per the germline V gene, CDR1 is MNHEY and CDR2 is SVGEGT. This CDR3 has 11 residues. V was pared by 3 bases and J by 4 bases, with 4 bases between. This CDR3 reads CASSYLYEQYF. The CDR3 bases are TGTGCCAGCAGTTATCTATACGAGCAGTACTTC.

This chain connects TRBV29-1 to TRBJ1-5; D is possibly TRBD1 (5 bases). The germline CDR1 and CDR2 sequences are SQVTM and ANQGSEA. Between the trimmed V and J ends, which lost 7 bases and 3 bases, there was a span of 19 bases. CDR3 length: 15 residues. CDR3 nucleotide sequence: TGCAGCGCCTCTGGGCTAGGGGATTCCAATCAGCCCCAGCATTTT. Translating gives CSASGLGDSNQPQHF.

This chain links TRBV5-4 with TRBJ1-3; 8 nucleotides line up with TRBD1. Germline CDR1 SGHNT, CDR2 YYREEE (reference sequence). This CDR3 has 15 amino acids. V was pared by 9 bases and J by 2 bases, with 10 bases of the junction left unmatched. The CDR3 sequence is CATKDRVATGNTIYF. As DNA, the CDR3 is TGTGCCACCAAGGACAGGGTGGCAACTGGAAACACCATATATTTT.

The rearrangement uses TRBV6-5 and TRBJ1-2; TRBD1 is a possible D gene (5 bases). V shed 6 bases and J shed 8 bases, with 19 bases lying between them. There are 14 residues in the CDR3. The germline gives CDR1 MNHEY, CDR2 SVGAGI. The CDR3 here is CASSESSRAGGYTF. CDR3 nucleotide sequence: TGTGCCAGCAGCGAGTCCAGCAGGGCAGGGGGCTACACCTTC.

This clone was detected ten times or more. The V and J genes are TRBV12-3 or TRBV12-4 and TRBJ2-7; D remains unclear. This CDR3 is built from 11 residues. Trimming removed 3 bases at V and 6 bases at J, with 6 bases between. CDR3 protein: CASSFRGEQYF. CDR3 nucleotides: TGTGCCAGCAGTTTCCGAGGCGAGCAGTACTTC.

The rearrangement links TRBV5-1 to TRBJ2-1; weak D call: TRBD2 (5 bases). The germline V and J ends were trimmed by 1 base and 4 bases, with 12 bases remaining between them. There are 15 residues in the CDR3. Germline CDR1 SGHRS, CDR2 YFSETQ. Here the CDR3 reads CASSLPWTSYNEQFF. The CDR3 DNA is TGCGCCAGCAGCTTGCCTTGGACTTCATACAATGAGCAGTTCTTC.

This clone has only a few counts. V gene TRBV30 combines with J gene TRBJ1-6; TRBD1 matches at 7 bases. With 4 bases clipped from V and 9 bases from J, the junction kept 12 bases outside the gene matches. This CDR3 contains 15 residues. Germline CDR1 and CDR2: GTSNPN and SVGIG (reference sequence). The CDR3 is CAWNPPDRAVSPLHF. The CDR3 nucleotides are TGTGCCTGGAATCCCCCCGACAGGGCGGTTTCACCCCTCCACTTT.

CDR3 nucleotide sequence: TGTGCCAGCTCACCGGGGACTAGCGGGTATGAGCAGTTCTTC. Its protein product is CASSPGTSGYEQFF. The genes are TRBV18 and TRBJ2-1, with 12 bases lining up with TRBD2. CDR3 length: 14 residues. J gave up 8 bases and V 3 bases, and 2 bases lay outside the gene matches. Germline loops: CDR1 KGHSH, CDR2 LQKENI. Filled out from reference TRBV18 and TRBJ2-1, the complete variable domain reads NAGVMQNPRHLVRRRGQEARLRCSPMKGHSHVYWYRQLPEEGLKFMVYLQKENIIDESGMPKERFSAEFPKEGPSILRIQQVVRGDSAAYFCASSPGTSGYEQFFGPGTRLTVL.

The V gene is TRBV5-8, the J gene TRBJ1-5; 9 bases fit TRBD1. The germline gives CDR1 SGHTS, CDR2 YDEGEE. V trimming: 0 bases; J trimming: 8 bases; junction bases outside the gene matches: 6. The CDR3 totals 15 residues. CDR3 protein: CASSLDRGLAEPQHF. CDR3 sequence (DNA): TGTGCCAGCAGCTTGGACAGGGGGCTTGCGGAGCCCCAGCATTTT.

The V call is TRBV11-2, the J call TRBJ1-2; a weak D match, TRBD1 (6 bases). The CDR3 spans 13 residues. Trimming cost V 3 bases and J 7 bases, with 12 bases left between them. Germline CDR1 and CDR2: SGHAT and FQNNGV. The CDR3 DNA follows: TGTGCCAGCAGCTTTCTTAACAGGGCTGGCTACACCTTC. It encodes CASSFLNRAGYTF.

The genes are TRBV24-1 and TRBJ2-1; 9 positions agree with TRBD2. Trimming cost V 9 bases and J 5 bases; bases outside gene matches: 10. Germline CDR1 and CDR2: KGHDR and SFDVKD. The CDR3 runs to 15 residues. CDR3 in amino acids: CATGLAGVNHNEQFF. CDR3 in DNA: TGTGCCACCGGTTTAGCGGGAGTGAACCACAATGAGCAGTTCTTC.

This chain uses TRBV7-6 with TRBJ2-1; 10 bases are shared with TRBD2. The CDR3 runs to 16 residues. Per the germline V gene, CDR1 is SGHVS and CDR2 is FNYEAQ. Trimming removed 5 bases from V and 6 bases from J; junction bases left unmatched: 10. The CDR3 region is CASSVLAGVLGNEQFF. The CDR3 DNA follows: TGTGCCAGCAGCGTTCTAGCGGGAGTTCTGGGCAATGAGCAGTTCTTC.

The V and J genes are TRBV27 and TRBJ1-4, with D hard to call. The CDR3 is 14 residues long. Germline CDR1 reads MNHEY; CDR2 reads SMNVEV (reference sequence). Trimming took 2 bases from V and 10 from J, leaving 14 bases between them. The DNA for the CDR3 is TGTGCCAGCAGTTTAATAGAGGGAATCGGAAAACTGTTTTTT. As protein: CASSLIEGIGKLFF.

The chain has TRBV7-8 and TRBJ2-3, with 7 bases lining up with TRBD1. Germline assignment: CDR1 SGHVS and CDR2 FQNEAQ. V dropped 3 bases and J dropped 1; count of bases not matched to a gene: 10. The CDR3 is made up of 17 amino acids. The CDR3 DNA follows: TGTGCCAGCAGCTTCCCCCGACAGGGCCTGGGCACAGATACGCAGTATTTT. Protein product: CASSFPRQGLGTDTQYF.

V usage is TRBV4-1 and J usage is TRBJ1-5; 8 bases align to TRBD1. Per germline, CDR1 MGHRA and CDR2 YSYEKL. Trimming cost V 5 bases and J 3 bases; bases outside gene matches: 3. The CDR3 is 14 residues long. This CDR3 is CASSETGDNQPQHF. The DNA for the CDR3 is TGCGCCAGCAGCGAGACAGGGGACAATCAGCCCCAGCATTTT.

The chain joins TRBV12-3 or TRBV12-4 to TRBJ2-6; no reliable D call. Trimming cost V 6 bases and J 2 bases, with 2 bases left between them. The CDR3 totals 12 residues. CDR3 in DNA: TGTGCCAGCAGCACTGGGGCCAACGTCCTGACTTTC. This sequence encodes CASSTGANVLTF.

The chain recombines TRBV9 with TRBJ2-5; D not resolved. The CDR3 has 13 amino acids. Germline CDR1 SGDLS, CDR2 YYNGEE. Trimming stripped 2 bases from V and 0 bases from J, with 5 bases between. Written as DNA, the CDR3 is TGTGCCAGCAGCGTGGAGTACCAAGAGACCCAGTACTTC. It yields the protein CASSVEYQETQYF. The variable domain in full, completed from reference TRBV9 and TRBJ2-5, reads DSGVTQTPKHLITATGQRVTLRCSPRSGDLSVYWYQQSLDQGLQFLIQYYNGEERAKGNILERFSAQQFPDLHSELNLSSLELGDSALYFCASSVEYQETQYFGPGTRLLVL.

The chain uses TRBV4-3 and TRBJ1-4; D is unclear. V was cut by 4 bases and J by 7 bases, with 16 bases left in between. The CDR3 is 15 residues long. Germline CDR1 LGHNA, CDR2 YSLEER. The CDR3 nucleotides are TGCGCCAGCAGCCCCACCGGCGGGTTCGGTGAAAAACTGTTTTTT. Amino acid sequence: CASSPTGGFGEKLFF.

The V call is TRBV7-8, the J call TRBJ1-2, with D possibly being TRBD1 (6 bases). Deletions cut 5 bases from V and 3 bases from J, with 13 bases between. The CDR3 extends over 14 amino acids. Germline loops: CDR1 SGHVS, CDR2 FQNEAQ. Written as DNA, the CDR3 is TGTGCCAGCAGCGTCGGGACATTGGACTATGGCTACACCTTC. Translation gives CASSVGTLDYGYTF.

The chain is built from TRBV5-1 and TRBJ2-1, with D possibly TRBD1 on 6 matching bases. Germline V lookup: CDR1 SGHRS, CDR2 YFSETQ. The CDR3 totals 16 residues. Trimming removed 2 bases from V and 6 bases from J, with 18 bases in between. This CDR3 reads CASSFLGTGTSNEQFF. As DNA, the CDR3 is TGCGCCAGCAGCTTTTTGGGAACAGGGACGTCCAATGAGCAGTTCTTC.

V is TRBV11-3 and J is TRBJ2-1; a possible D gene is TRBD1 (7 bases). The V and J ends lost 1 base and 10 bases respectively, with 14 bases between them. The germline CDR1 and CDR2 sequences are SGHNT and YENEEA. The length of the CDR3 is 14 residues. CDR3 amino acids: CASSLVGGTSEQFF. DNA for the CDR3: TGTGCCAGCAGCTTAGTAGGGGGCACTAGCGAGCAGTTCTTC.

This clone was seen once. V is TRBV3-1 (or the pseudogene TRBV3-2) and J is TRBJ1-2; possibly TRBD1 for D (5 bases). Germline V gene lookup returns CDR1 LGHDT and CDR2 YNNKEL (reference sequence). V shed 3 bases and J shed 8 bases, with 16 bases lying between them. The CDR3 loop spans 14 amino acids. The chain's CDR3 is CASSQDTVYRGYTF. The CDR3, as DNA: TGTGCCAGCAGCCAGGACACAGTGTATAGGGGCTACACCTTC.

The rearrangement joins TRBV3-1 (or the pseudogene TRBV3-2) to TRBJ2-1, with 9 bases aligning to TRBD2. The CDR3 totals 16 residues. The V and J ends lost 0 bases and 5 bases, in that order; junction bases with no gene match: 5. Germline CDR1 is LGHDT and CDR2 is YNNKEL (reference sequence). This chain's CDR3 is CASSQDTSGRHNEQFF. DNA of the CDR3: TGTGCCAGCAGCCAAGATACTAGCGGGCGGCACAATGAGCAGTTCTTC.